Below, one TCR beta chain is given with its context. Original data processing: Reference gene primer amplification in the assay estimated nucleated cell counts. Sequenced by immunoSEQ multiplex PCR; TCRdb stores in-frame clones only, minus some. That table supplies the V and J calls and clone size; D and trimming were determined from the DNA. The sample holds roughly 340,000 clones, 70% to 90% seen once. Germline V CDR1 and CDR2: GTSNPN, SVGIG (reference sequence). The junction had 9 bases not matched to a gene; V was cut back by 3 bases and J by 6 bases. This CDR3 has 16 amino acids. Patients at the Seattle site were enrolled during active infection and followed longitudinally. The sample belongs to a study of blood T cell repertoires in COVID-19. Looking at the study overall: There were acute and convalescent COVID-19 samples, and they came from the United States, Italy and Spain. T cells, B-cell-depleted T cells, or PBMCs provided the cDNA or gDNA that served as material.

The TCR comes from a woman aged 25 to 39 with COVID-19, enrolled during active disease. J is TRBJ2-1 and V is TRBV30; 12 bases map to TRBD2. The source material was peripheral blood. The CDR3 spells CAWSLTSGRAGNEQFF. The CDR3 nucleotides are TGTGCCTGGAGCTTGACTAGCGGGAGAGCGGGCAATGAGCAGTTCTTC.